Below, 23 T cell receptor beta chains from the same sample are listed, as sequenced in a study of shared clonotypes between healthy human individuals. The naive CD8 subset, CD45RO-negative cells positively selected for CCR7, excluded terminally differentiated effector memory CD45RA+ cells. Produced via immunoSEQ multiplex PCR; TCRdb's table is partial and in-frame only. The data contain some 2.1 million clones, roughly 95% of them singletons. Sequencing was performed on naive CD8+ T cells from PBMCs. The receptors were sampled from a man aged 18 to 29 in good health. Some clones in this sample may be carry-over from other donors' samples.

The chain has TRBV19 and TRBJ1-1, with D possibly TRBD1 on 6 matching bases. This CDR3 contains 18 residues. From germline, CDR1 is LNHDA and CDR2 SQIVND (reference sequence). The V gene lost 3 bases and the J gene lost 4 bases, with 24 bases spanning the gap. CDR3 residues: CASSMRRQVPLLGTEAFF. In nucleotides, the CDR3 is TGTGCCAGTAGTATGAGGAGACAGGTCCCTCTCCTGGGCACTGAAGCTTTCTTT.

CDR3 DNA: TGTGCCAGCAGTTTATTAGGTTCCCGAGCGGCTTTCTTT. Protein: CASSLLGSRAAFF. The J gene is TRBJ1-1, the V gene TRBV27; D remains unclear. Trimming took 1 base from V and 11 from J, leaving 14 bases between them. The CDR3 loop spans 13 amino acids. Germline-derived CDR1 and CDR2 are MNHEY and SMNVEV (reference sequence).

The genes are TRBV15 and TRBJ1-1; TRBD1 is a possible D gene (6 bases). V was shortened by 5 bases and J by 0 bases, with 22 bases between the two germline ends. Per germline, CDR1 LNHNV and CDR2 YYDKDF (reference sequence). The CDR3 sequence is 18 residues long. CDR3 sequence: CATSSPRGALGVNTEAFF. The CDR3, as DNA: TGTGCCACCAGCTCACCAAGGGGGGCCCTAGGAGTGAACACTGAAGCTTTCTTT.

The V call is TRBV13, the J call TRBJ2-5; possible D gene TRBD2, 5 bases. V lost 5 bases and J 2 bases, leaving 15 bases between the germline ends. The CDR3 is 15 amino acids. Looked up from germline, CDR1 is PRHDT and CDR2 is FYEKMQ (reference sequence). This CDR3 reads CASSGLTGVQETQYF. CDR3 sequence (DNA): TGTGCCAGCAGCGGATTGACCGGGGTTCAAGAGACCCAGTACTTC.

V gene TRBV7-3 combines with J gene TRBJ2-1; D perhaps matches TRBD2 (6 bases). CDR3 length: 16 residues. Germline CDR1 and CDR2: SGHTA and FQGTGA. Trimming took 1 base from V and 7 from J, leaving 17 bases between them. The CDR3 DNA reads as TGTGCCAGCAGCTTAATGCGCGGAGGGAGCAATAATGAGCAGTTCTTC. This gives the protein CASSLMRGGSNNEQFF.

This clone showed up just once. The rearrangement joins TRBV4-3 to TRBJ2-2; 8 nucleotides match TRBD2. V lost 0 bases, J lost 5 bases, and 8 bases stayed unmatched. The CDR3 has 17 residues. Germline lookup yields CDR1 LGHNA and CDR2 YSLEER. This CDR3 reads CASSQDRSGSVTGELFF. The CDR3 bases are TGCGCCAGCAGCCAAGATAGAAGCGGGAGTGTGACCGGGGAGCTGTTTTTT.

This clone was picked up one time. The CDR3 coding sequence is TGCGCTATCGGGGACGGGCCCGAGCAGTTCTTC. This sequence encodes CAIGDGPEQFF. The V call is TRBV5-1, the J call TRBJ2-1, with D perhaps given as TRBD1 or TRBD2 (5 bases each). This CDR3 has 11 residues. In germline, CDR1 is SGHRS, CDR2 YFSETQ. Based on the CDR3 plus reference TRBV5-1 and TRBJ2-1, the full variable domain is KAGVTQTPRYLIKTRGQQVTLSCSPISGHRSVSWYQQTPGQGLQFLFEYFSETQRNKGNFPGRFSGRQFSNSRSEMNVSTLELGDSALYLCAIGDGPEQFFGPGTRLTVL.

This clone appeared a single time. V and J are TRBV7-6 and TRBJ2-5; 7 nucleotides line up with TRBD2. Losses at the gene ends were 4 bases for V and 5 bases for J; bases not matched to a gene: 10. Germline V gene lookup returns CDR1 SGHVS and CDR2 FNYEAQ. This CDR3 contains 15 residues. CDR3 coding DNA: TGTGCCAGCAGCTCGGGGGTCGGGGAGGGCGAGACCCAGTACTTC. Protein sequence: CASSSGVGEGETQYF.

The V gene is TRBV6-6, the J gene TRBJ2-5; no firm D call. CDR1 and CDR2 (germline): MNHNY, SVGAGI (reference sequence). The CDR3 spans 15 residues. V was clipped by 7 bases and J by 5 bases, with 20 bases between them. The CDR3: CASNDGASRYETQYF. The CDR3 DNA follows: TGTGCCAGCAACGACGGCGCCAGTCGCTATGAGACCCAGTACTTC.

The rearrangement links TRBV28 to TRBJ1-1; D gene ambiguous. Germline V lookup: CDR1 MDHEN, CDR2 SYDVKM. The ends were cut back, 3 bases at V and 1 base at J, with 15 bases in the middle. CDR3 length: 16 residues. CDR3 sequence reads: CASSFYGSPTNTEAFF. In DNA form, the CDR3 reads TGTGCCAGCAGTTTCTACGGAAGCCCGACGAACACTGAAGCTTTCTTT.

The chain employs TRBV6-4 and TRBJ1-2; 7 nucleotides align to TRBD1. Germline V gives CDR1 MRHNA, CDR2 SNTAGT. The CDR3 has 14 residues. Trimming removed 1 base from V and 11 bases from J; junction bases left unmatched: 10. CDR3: CASSDYAGGLLYTF. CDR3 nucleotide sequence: TGTGCCAGCAGTGACTACGCAGGGGGGCTGTTGTACACCTTC.

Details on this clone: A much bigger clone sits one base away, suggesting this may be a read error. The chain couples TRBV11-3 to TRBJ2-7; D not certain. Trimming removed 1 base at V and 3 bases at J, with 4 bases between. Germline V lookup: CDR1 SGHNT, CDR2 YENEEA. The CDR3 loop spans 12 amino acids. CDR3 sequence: CASSLGSYEQYF. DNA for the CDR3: TGTGCCAGCAGCTTAGGGAGCTACGAGCAGTACTTC.

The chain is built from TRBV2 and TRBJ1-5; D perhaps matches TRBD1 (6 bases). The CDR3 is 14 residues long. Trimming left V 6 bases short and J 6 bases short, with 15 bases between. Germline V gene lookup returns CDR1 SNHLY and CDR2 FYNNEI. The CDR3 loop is CASRTGSLGQPQHF. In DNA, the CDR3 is TGTGCCAGCAGGACAGGCTCTTTGGGTCAGCCCCAGCATTTT.

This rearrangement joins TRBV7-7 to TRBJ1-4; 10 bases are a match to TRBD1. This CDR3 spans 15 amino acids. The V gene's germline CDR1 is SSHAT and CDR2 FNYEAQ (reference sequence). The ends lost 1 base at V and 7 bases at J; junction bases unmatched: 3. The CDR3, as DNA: TGTGCCAGCAGCTTAGATCGGGACAGGGGTGAAAAACTGTTTTTT. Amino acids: CASSLDRDRGEKLFF.

DNA of the CDR3: TGCGCCAGCAGCCAAGATGTAAGGGACAGGGTATCTGGGGCCAACGTCCTGACTTTC. Amino acid sequence: CASSQDVRDRVSGANVLTF. The chain employs TRBV4-1 and TRBJ2-6; TRBD1 agrees at 9 bases. The CDR3 totals 19 residues. The V and J ends lost 0 bases and 1 base, in that order; junction bases with no gene match: 7. Germline V lookup: CDR1 MGHRA, CDR2 YSYEKL.

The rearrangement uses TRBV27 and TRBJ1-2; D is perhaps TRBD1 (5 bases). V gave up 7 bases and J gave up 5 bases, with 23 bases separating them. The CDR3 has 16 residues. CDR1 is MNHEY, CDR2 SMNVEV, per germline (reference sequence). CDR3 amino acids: CASTQSAGEKGYGYTF. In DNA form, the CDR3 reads TGTGCCAGCACCCAAAGCGCGGGGGAGAAGGGGTATGGCTACACCTTC.

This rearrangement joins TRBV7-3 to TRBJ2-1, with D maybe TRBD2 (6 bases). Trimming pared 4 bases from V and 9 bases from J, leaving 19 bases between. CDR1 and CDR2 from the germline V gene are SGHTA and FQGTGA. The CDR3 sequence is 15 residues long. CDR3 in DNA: TGTGCCAGCAGCTCGCTAGCGACCCCAGGGAGTGAGCAGTTCTTC. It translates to CASSSLATPGSEQFF.

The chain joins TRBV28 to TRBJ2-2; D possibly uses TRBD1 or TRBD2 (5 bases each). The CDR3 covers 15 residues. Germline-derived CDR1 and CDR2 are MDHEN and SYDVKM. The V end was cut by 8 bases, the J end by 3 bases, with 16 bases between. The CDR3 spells CASAGTSRDTGELFF. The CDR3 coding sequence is TGTGCCAGCGCCGGGACCTCGCGGGACACCGGGGAGCTGTTTTTT.

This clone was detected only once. As DNA, the CDR3 is TGTGCCAGCAGCGCAGGGGGCCTGCCCCAGCATTTT. Protein product: CASSAGGLPQHF. This rearrangement joins TRBV7-9 to TRBJ1-5; 8 bases are shared with TRBD1. This CDR3 spans 12 amino acids. Germline V gene sequence: CDR1 SEHNR, CDR2 FQNEAQ (reference sequence). The J segment lost 9 bases and the V segment lost 5 bases, leaving 3 bases of the junction unmatched.

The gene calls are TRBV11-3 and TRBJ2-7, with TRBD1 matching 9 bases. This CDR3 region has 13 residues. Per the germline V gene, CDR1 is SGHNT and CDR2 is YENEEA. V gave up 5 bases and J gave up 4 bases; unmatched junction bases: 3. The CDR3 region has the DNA TGTGCCAGCAGCACGGACAGGGGATACGAGCAGTACTTC. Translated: CASSTDRGYEQYF.

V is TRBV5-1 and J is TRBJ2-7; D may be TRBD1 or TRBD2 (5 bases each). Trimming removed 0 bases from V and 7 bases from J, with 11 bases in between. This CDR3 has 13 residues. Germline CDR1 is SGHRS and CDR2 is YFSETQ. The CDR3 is CASSLGGGPEQYF. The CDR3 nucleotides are TGCGCCAGCAGCTTGGGTGGGGGTCCGGAGCAGTACTTC.

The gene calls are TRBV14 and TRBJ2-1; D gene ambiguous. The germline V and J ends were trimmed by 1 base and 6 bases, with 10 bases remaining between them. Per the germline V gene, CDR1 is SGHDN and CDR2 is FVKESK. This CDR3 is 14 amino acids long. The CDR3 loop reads CASSQVPQANEQFF. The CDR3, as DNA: TGTGCCAGCAGCCAAGTTCCCCAGGCCAATGAGCAGTTCTTC.

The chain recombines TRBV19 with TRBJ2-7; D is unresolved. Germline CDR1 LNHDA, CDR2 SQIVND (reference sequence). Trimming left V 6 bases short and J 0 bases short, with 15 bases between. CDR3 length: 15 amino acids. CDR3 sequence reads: CASSGRWALSYEQYF. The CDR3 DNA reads TGTGCCAGTAGCGGTCGGTGGGCTCTCTCCTACGAGCAGTACTTC.